Given below is one TCR beta chain in context. What it binds is not known. CDR3 length: 16 amino acids. CDR1 is WSHSY, CDR2 SAAADI, per germline. With 3 bases clipped from V and 2 bases from J, the junction kept 5 bases outside the gene matches. The PCR contained 60 Vbeta and 13 Jbeta primers. The protocol was immunoSEQ multiplex PCR, while the TCRdb copy is restricted to in-frame clones and leaves out a portion. The table records 110,000 to 150,000 clones, roughly 80% of them present only once. These data belong to a study of cytomegalovirus exposure and HLA in healthy donors. Whole-study findings and limits: Earlier analysis found most TCR beta V segments productive about 87% or about 30% of the time. A later analysis linked a missense variant in DCLRE1C to the trimming of TCR beta V and J genes.

The V call is TRBV10-2, the J call TRBJ1-3, with 9 positions matching TRBD1. The origin of this receptor is a female donor in good health and CMV-seronegative. The source material was PBMCs. The CDR3 bases are TGCGCCAGCAGTGACCCGACAGGGGGTCCTGGAAACACCATATATTTT. Translated, it gives CASSDPTGGPGNTIYF.